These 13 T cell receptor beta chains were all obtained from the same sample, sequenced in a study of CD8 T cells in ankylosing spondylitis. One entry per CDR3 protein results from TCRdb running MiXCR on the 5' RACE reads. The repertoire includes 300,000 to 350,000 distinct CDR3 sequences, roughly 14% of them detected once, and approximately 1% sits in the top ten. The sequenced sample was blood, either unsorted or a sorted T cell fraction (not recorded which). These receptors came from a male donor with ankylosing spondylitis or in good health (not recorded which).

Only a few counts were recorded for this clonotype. CDR3 region: CATSRDSGLGETQYF. CDR3 coding DNA: TGTGCCACCAGCAGAGATAGCGGGCTAGGAGAGACCCAGTACTTC. The genes are TRBV15 and TRBJ2-5; 7 bases match TRBD2. V shed 0 bases, J shed 4 bases, and the junction held 5 bases outside the gene matches. Germline V gives CDR1 LNHNV, CDR2 YYDKDF (reference sequence). The CDR3 runs to 15 residues.

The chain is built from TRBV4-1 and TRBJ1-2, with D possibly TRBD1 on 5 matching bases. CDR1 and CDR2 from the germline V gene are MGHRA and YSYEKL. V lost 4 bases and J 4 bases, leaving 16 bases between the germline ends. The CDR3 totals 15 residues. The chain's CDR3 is CASSPSQVGFYGYTF. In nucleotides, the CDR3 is TGCGCCAGCAGCCCCTCACAGGTGGGATTCTATGGCTACACCTTC.

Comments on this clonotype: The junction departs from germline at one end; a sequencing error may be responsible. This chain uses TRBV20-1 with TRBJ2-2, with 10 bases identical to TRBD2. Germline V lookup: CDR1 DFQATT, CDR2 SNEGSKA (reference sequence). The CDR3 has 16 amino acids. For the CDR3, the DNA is TGCTGTGCTAGAGTACCTAGCGGGAGTTACACCGGGGAGCTGTTTTTT. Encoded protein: CCARVPSGSYTGELFF.

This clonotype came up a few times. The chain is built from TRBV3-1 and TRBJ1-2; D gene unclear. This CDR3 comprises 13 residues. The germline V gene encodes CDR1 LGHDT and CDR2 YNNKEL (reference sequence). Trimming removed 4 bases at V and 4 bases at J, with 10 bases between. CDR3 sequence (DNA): TGTGCCAGCAGCCCATCGACGGTCTATGGCTACACCTTC. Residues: CASSPSTVYGYTF.

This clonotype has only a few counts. The CDR3 bases are TGTGCCAGCAGCTTGGATGGGGGTAACAATGAAAAACTGTTTTTT. The encoded protein is CASSLDGGNNEKLFF. This chain uses TRBV7-9 with TRBJ1-4, with a tentative D call TRBD1 (5 bases). CDR1 is SEHNR, CDR2 FQNEAQ, per germline (reference sequence). Trimming pared 3 bases from V and 5 bases from J, leaving 13 bases between. CDR3 length: 15 residues.

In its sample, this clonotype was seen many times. This CDR3 reads CAISGGRGKLFF. DNA of the CDR3: TGTGCCATCAGTGGTGGCAGGGGTAAACTGTTTTTT. The chain combines TRBV10-3 with TRBJ1-4; TRBD1 might be the D (6 bases). Per germline, CDR1 ENHRY and CDR2 SYGVKD. This CDR3 has 12 amino acids. The ends were cut back, 4 bases at V and 11 bases at J, with 11 bases in the middle.

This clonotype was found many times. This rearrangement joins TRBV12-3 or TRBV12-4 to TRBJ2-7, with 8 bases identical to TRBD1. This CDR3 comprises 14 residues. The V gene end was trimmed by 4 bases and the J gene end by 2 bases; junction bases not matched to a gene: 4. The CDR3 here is CASSSGQGAYEQYF. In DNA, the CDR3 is TGTGCCAGCAGTTCAGGACAGGGAGCCTACGAGCAGTACTTC.

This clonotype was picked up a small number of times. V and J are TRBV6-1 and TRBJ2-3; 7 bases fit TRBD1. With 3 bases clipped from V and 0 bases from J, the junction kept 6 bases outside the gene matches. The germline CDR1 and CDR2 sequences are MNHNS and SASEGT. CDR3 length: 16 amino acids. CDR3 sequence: CASSDPTGFSTDTQYF. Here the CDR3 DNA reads TGTGCCAGCAGTGACCCGACAGGGTTTAGCACAGATACGCAGTATTTT.

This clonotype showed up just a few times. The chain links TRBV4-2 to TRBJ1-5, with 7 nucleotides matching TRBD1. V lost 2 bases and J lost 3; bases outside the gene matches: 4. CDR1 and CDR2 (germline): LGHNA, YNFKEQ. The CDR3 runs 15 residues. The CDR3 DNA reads TGTGCCAGCAGCCAAAGCGGGACAGACAATCAGCCCCAGCATTTT. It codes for CASSQSGTDNQPQHF.

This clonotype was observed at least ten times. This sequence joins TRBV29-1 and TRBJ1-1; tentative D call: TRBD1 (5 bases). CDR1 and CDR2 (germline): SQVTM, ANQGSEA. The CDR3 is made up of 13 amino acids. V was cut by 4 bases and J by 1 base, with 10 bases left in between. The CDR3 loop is CSVGRDGNTEAFF. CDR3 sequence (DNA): TGCAGCGTTGGCCGGGACGGGAACACTGAAGCTTTCTTT.

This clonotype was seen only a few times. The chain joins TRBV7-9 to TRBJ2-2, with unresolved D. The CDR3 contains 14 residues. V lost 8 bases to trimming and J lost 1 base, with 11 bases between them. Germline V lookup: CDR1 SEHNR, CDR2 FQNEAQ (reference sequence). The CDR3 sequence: CASHRTVNTGELFF. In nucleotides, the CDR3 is TGTGCCAGCCACCGGACGGTGAACACCGGGGAGCTGTTTTTT.

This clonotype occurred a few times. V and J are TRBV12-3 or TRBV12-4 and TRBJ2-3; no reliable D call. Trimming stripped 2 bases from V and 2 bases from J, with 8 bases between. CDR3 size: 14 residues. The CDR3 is CASSLYGYTDTQYF. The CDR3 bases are TGTGCCAGCAGTTTATACGGTTACACAGATACGCAGTATTTT.

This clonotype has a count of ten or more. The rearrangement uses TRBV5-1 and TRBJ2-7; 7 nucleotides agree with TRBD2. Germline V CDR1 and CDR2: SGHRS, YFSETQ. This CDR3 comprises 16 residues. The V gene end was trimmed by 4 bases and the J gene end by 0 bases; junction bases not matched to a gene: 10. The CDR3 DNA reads TGCGCCAGCAGCCCGCTGGGCGGGAGAGTCTCCTACGAGCAGTACTTC. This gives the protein CASSPLGGRVSYEQYF.